This TCR beta chain was obtained from a study of cytomegalovirus exposure and HLA in healthy donors. The overall study: The use of the same platform for the 120 or so validation repertoires and the approximately 730 first-cohort repertoires was reported by a later analysis. Study-wide findings and caveats: Among TCR beta chains, those listed as cytomegalovirus-associated numbered more than 150.

On this clone: Its antigen is not identified.

The J segment lost 2 bases and the V segment lost 2 bases, leaving 16 bases of the junction unmatched. This CDR3 has 19 amino acids. Germline CDR1 GTSNPN, CDR2 SVGIG (reference sequence). Sequenced by immunoSEQ multiplex PCR; TCRdb stores in-frame clones only, minus some. The sample holds about 150,000 clones, 94% seen once. A 120-subject validation cohort, separate from the approximately 670-subject first cohort, supplied the donors. The TCR comes from a man between 18 and 29 years old in good health and CMV-seropositive. The material sequenced was PBMCs. J is TRBJ1-4 and V is TRBV30; 8 nucleotides line up with TRBD1. The CDR3 coding sequence is TGTGCCTGGAGTACAACCCGGGACAGGTCGCCGAGGACTAATGAAAAACTGTTTTTT. It specifies CAWSTTRDRSPRTNEKLFF.